The T cell receptor (beta chain) described here comes from a study of brain T cells in children with intractable seizures (dated by TCRdb to about 2021). About the full investigation: As a first screen for immune gene transcripts, resected brain tissue from just under 55 pediatric epilepsy surgery cases was run on a NanoString immunology panel. Among the roughly 12 selected surgery cases, eight also had pre-surgery blood sequenced, leaving four with brain tissue only.

The time point label, read with the paper, signifies: blood from clinic visit 5 months post-surgery; TSC patient then seizure free. The surgery cases that showed the highest brain T cell transcript signatures were chosen for TCR beta chain sequencing of brain tissue, and of blood when it was available. Patients had been treated with at least one anti-epileptic drug before surgery. The TCR-sequenced patients were children whose drug-resistant epilepsy was caused by tuberous sclerosis complex, focal cortical dysplasia, Rasmussen encephalitis or hemimegalencephaly. The Monarch genomic DNA purification kit was used to extract bulk genomic DNA from unsorted brain tissue and whole blood. The immunoSEQ assay was used to generate TCR beta chain sequences from genomic DNA. In the paper's pipeline: CDR3 sequences that did not begin with the conserved framework cysteine at position 104 were removed manually. To get clonality, the normalized Shannon's Diversity Index was subtracted from one, giving values from 0 (maximal diversity) to 1 (oligoclonal). To check whether a given CDR3 had different frequencies in two samples, for example brain versus blood, chi-squared comparison-of-proportions tests were used. Public clonotypes were identified by searching immuneACCESS, and similarity to known antiviral clonotypes was assessed with the VDJdb browser. Here the immuneACCESS table is served through TCRdb, limited to in-frame sequences with V and J called. Missing clones are a known gap in these copies; in checked studies unresolved V genes cover under half, and the rest lacks a known reason. Clone size and V and J calls were adopted from that table, with D and trimming inferred from the DNA. Across this sample there are about 340,000 clones, with over 90% seen only once. The ten largest clones take up roughly 5.8% of the sample.

From the germline V gene, CDR1 is SGHTA and CDR2 is FQGNSA. Inclusive of the bounding cysteine and phenylalanine, the CDR3 is 14 residues long. Solely the CDR3 DNA is kept, with 42 bases framed from the first base. V ends up 2 bases short and J 5 bases short, with an unmatched junction base count of 2. General findings and caveats noted by the study authors: The patients' HCMV serostatus was not known, and viral specificity was inferred solely from CDR3 sequence similarity. Because pre- and post-surgery blood were sequenced to different depths, clones absent from the pre-surgery sample may reflect undersampling.

Turning to this clone: This clone's antigen is unknown. Base qualities are not recorded, but no much larger clone differs from it by a single base.

The sequence was obtained from a boy under two years old with tuberous sclerosis and intractable seizures. This chain joins TRBV7-2 to TRBJ2-5; a stretch of 10 junction bases matches TRBD2. Here the sequenced sample was peripheral blood, taken roughly 5 months after surgery. CDR3 sequence: CASSLQRGGETQYF. The DNA sequence is given as TGTGCCAGCAGCTTACAGCGGGGGGGGGAGACCCAGTACTTC. This CDR3, with the reference TRBV7-2 and TRBJ2-5 proteins standing in past its ends, gives the full variable domain GAGVSQSPSNKVTEKGKDVELRCDPISGHTALYWYRQSLGQGLEFLIYFQGNSAPDKSGLPSDRFSAERTGGSVSTLTIQRTQQEDSAVYLCASSLQRGGETQYFGPGTRLLVL.